This TCR beta chain emerged from a study of blood T cell repertoires in COVID-19. The overall study: From the United States, Italy and Spain came samples of acute and convalescent COVID-19. Sources were T cells, B-cell-depleted T cells, or PBMCs; the material itself was cDNA or gDNA.

Study processing details: Amplifying reference gene primers gave estimates of nucleated cell counts. Here immunoSEQ multiplex PCR was the method, and the copy in TCRdb shows in-frame clones only, minus some. V and J calls and clone size are those listed in that table; D and trimming were worked out from the DNA. The sample consists of roughly 56,000 clones, about nine tenths of them appearing once. The CDR3 is 15 amino acids. The germline gives CDR1 LNHDA, CDR2 SQIVND (reference sequence). V was clipped by 0 bases and J by 3 bases, with 12 bases between them. This chain connects TRBV19 to TRBJ2-7; D might be TRBD2 (5 bases). The specimen sequenced was peripheral blood. The receptor's source is a man aged 50 to 59 with active COVID-19. The CDR3 DNA sequence: TGTGCCAGTAGTATAGAGGCGGGCCACCTCTACGAGCAGTACTTC. It is translated as CASSIEAGHLYEQYF.